These 5 T cell receptor beta chains originate from one sample sequenced in a study of early T cells in non-severe SARS-CoV-2 infection. TCRdb passed the 5' RACE reads through MiXCR, listing each CDR3 protein once. The sample includes 55,000 to 65,000 distinct CDR3 sequences, roughly 16% of them seen just once. Sequencing was performed on whole blood, taken at baseline. The receptor set was obtained from an adult who was a healthcare worker with PCR-confirmed SARS-CoV-2 infection or an uninfected control (not recorded which).

The J gene is TRBJ2-1, the V gene TRBV6-5; 9 bases match TRBD1. The CDR3 contains 15 residues. The germline V gene encodes CDR1 MNHEY and CDR2 SVGAGI. J lost 5 bases, V lost 6 bases, and 8 bases had no gene match. The CDR3 here is CASSPGQGFNNEQFF. In DNA form, the CDR3 reads TGTGCCAGCAGCCCGGGACAGGGCTTCAACAATGAGCAGTTCTTC.

The gene calls are TRBV6-5 and TRBJ2-7; tentatively, D is TRBD1 or TRBD2 (5 bases each). Trimming took 2 bases from V and 3 from J, leaving 14 bases between them. Germline V lookup: CDR1 MNHEY, CDR2 SVGAGI. The length of the CDR3 is 15 residues. The CDR3 nucleotides are TGTGCCAGCAGTTACGAATATCGGGGCCTCTACGAGCAGTACTTC. Its protein product is CASSYEYRGLYEQYF.

This clonotype was recorded once. This chain links TRBV12-3 or TRBV12-4 with TRBJ2-1; D might be TRBD2 (6 bases). The CDR3 is 14 amino acids. V dropped 6 bases and J dropped 8 bases, with 17 bases sitting between them. CDR3 loop: CASSLPGGFHEQFF. In DNA form, the CDR3 reads TGTGCCAGCAGCCTTCCCGGGGGTTTCCATGAGCAGTTCTTC.

Details on this clonotype: This may come from a read error, since a much larger clone is one base off. The chain links TRBV4-2 to TRBJ2-5; D call uncertain. Trimming removed 1 base from V and 9 bases from J, with 9 bases in between. The CDR3 is 12 residues long. Germline V gene data show CDR1 as LGHNA and CDR2 as YNFKEQ. CDR3 bases: TGTGCCAGCAGCCAAGGATCGGAGTCCCAGTACTTC. It specifies CASSQGSESQYF.

The rearrangement joins TRBV6-6 to TRBJ2-1, with 9 bases that match TRBD1. CDR1 is MNHNY, CDR2 SVGAGI, per germline (reference sequence). The CDR3 sequence is 13 residues long. With 9 bases clipped from V and 7 bases from J, the junction kept 7 bases outside the gene matches. The CDR3 sequence: CASPDRGWNEQFF. In nucleotides, the CDR3 is TGTGCCAGTCCTGACAGGGGGTGGAATGAGCAGTTCTTC.